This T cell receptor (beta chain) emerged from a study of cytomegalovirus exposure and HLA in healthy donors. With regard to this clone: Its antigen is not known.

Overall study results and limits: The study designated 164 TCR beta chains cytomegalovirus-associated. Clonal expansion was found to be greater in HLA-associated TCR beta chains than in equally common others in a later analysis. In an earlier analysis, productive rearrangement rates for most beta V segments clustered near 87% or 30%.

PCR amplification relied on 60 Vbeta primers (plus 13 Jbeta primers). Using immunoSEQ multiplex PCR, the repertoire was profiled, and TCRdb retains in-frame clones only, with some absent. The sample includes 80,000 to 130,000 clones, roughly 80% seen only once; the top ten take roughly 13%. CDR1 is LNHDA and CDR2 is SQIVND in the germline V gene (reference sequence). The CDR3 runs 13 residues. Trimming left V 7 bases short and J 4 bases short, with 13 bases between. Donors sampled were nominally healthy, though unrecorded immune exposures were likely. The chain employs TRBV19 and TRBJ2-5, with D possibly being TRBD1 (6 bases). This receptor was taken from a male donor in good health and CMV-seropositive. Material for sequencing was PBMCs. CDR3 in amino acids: CASTSQGAETQYF. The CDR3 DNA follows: TGTGCCAGTACTTCACAGGGTGCAGAGACCCAGTACTTC.